The entry that follows covers one T cell receptor (beta chain) sequence. Antigen specificity is unknown. The data were taken from a study of shared clonotypes between healthy human individuals. CDR3 length: 15 amino acids. Germline trimming cut 4 bases from V and 4 bases from J; bases unmatched to any gene: 6. Germline lookup yields CDR1 KGHSH and CDR2 LQKENI. CD45RA-negative memory and CD45RA+ naive subsets were split from the CD4+ cells. General study results and limits: Roughly 4.6% of naive CD4 clonotypes were common to a handful of donors. Memory subsets had estimated richness that was generally smaller than that of naive subsets.

Repertoires were generated with immunoSEQ multiplex PCR, while TCRdb's copy carries only in-frame clones and drops some. The table includes roughly 640,000 clones, roughly 97% detected once. Sequenced: naive CD4+ T cells sorted from blood. Subset given: CD45RA+ positively selected. The receptor was isolated from a woman in her 30s in good health. The rearrangement uses TRBV18 and TRBJ2-1; 8 bases map to TRBD1. The CDR3 coding sequence is TGTGCCAGCTCACAGGGACAGGCTAAATACAATGAGCAGTTCTTC. Translation: CASSQGQAKYNEQFF.